This T cell receptor (beta chain) came from a study of T cells in Graves' hyperthyroidism and ophthalmopathy. Study outcomes and limitations: Most thyroid clonotypes that were expanded above 0.001 also turned up in blood.

This CDR3 is built from 14 residues. Trimming stripped 9 bases from V and 0 bases from J, with 9 bases between. CDR1 SNHLY and CDR2 FYNNEI come from the germline V gene. The TCR beta CDR3 regions underwent amplification using RNA transcripts as the source. HTBI primers were employed in a first-round RT-PCR of the TCR CDR3. TCRdb analysed the multiplex PCR reads with MiXCR anew, one entry per CDR3 protein. The data show about 350,000 distinct CDR3 sequences, with 15% to 20% seen just once and 15% to 19% held by the top ten. The table lists this clonotype with many counts. The antigen is not known. This sequence joins TRBV2 and TRBJ2-6; D unresolved. The specimen sequenced was blood. This clonotype was obtained from a woman in her forties with Graves' ophthalmopathy. CDR3 loop: CARLDLSGANVLTF. The CDR3 DNA sequence: TGTGCCAGACTGGACCTCTCTGGGGCCAACGTCCTGACTTTC.